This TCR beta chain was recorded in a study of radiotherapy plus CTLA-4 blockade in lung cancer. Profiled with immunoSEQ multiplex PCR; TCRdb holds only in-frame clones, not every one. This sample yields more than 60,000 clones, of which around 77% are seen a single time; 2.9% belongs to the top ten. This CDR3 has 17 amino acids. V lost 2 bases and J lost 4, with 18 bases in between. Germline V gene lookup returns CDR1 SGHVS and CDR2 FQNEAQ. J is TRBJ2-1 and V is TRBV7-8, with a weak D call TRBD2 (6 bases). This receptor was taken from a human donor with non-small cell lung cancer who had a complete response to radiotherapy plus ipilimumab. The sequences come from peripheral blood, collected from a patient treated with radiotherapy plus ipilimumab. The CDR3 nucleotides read TGTGCCAGCAGCTTAAGGGCAGCGGGTCAGAGATACAATGAGCAGTTCTTC. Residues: CASSLRAAGQRYNEQFF.